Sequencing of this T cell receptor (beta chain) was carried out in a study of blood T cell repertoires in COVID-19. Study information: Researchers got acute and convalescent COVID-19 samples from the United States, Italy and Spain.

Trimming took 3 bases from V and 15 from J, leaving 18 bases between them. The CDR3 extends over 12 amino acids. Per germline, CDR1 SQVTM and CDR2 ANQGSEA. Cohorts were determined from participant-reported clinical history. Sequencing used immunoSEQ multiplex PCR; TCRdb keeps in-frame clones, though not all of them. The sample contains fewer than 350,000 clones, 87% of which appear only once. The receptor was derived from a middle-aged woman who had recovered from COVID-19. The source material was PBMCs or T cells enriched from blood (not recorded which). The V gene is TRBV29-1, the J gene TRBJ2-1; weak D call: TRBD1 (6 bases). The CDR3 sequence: CSVEDTGWVRFF. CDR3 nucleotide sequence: TGCAGCGTTGAGGACACAGGGTGGGTACGGTTCTTC.